The T cell receptor (beta chain) described here comes from a study of T cells in Graves' hyperthyroidism and ophthalmopathy. The TCR beta CDR3 regions underwent amplification using RNA transcripts as the source. First-round RT-PCR of the TCR CDR3 relied on the HTBI primer set. A single record per CDR3 protein comes from TCRdb applying MiXCR to the multiplex PCR reads. The table shows about 560,000 distinct CDR3 sequences, with over 15% occurring only once. The study's findings and limits: In simple terms, a model built on 13 V-J features told ophthalmopathy apart from stable hyperthyroidism. The model foresaw ophthalmopathy a median approximately 6.3 months prior to onset.

The CDR3 length is 14 residues. V lost 6 bases and J lost 2; bases outside the gene matches: 7. Germline loops: CDR1 MDHEN, CDR2 SYDVKM. This clonotype has a count of ten or more. The antigen remains undetermined. The sequence was obtained from a woman in her late teens or twenties with Graves' hyperthyroidism. Sequenced: blood. The gene calls are TRBV28 and TRBJ2-7; TRBD1 agrees at 7 bases. Here the CDR3 DNA reads TGTGCCAGCAGAGGGGACAGATCTCCCTACGAGCAGTACTTC. It translates to CASRGDRSPYEQYF.